The 12 T cell receptor beta chains presented below share a single source sample, sequenced in a study of OX40 agonist ivuxolimab in advanced cancers. Library construction relied on the immunoSEQ multiplex PCR assay. In TCRdb, the immuneACCESS table is reduced to in-frame sequences with V and J assigned. These tables do not hold every clone; where another copy was compared, an unresolved V gene accounts for under half, and the others remain unexplained. The sample yields some 72,000 clones; around 92% were counted once. The ten largest make up more than 9.5% of the sample. The sample was CD4+ or CD8+ T cells sorted from blood, taken in a trial of the OX40 agonist ivuxolimab. Receptor source: an adult with an advanced solid tumor such as melanoma, head and neck, liver or kidney cancer.

This clone was recorded a few times. The rearrangement uses TRBV13 and TRBJ1-1; perhaps TRBD1 as D (5 bases). The CDR3 covers 14 residues. Trimming left V 4 bases short and J 5 bases short, with 14 bases between. Germline values: CDR1 PRHDT, CDR2 FYEKMQ (reference sequence). The CDR3 loop reads CASSSRGVWTEAFF. The CDR3 nucleotides read TGTGCCAGCAGCTCCCGAGGGGTTTGGACTGAAGCTTTCTTT. Drawing the rest from reference TRBV13 and TRBJ1-1, the complete variable domain is AAGVIQSPRHLIKEKRETATLKCYPIPRHDTVYWYQQGPGQDPQFLISFYEKMQSDKGSIPDRFSAQQFSDYHSELNMSSLELGDSALYFCASSSRGVWTEAFFGQGTRLTVV.

The chain joins TRBV7-9 to TRBJ1-1; the D is unclear. V was clipped by 5 bases and J by 0 bases, with 13 bases between them. The CDR3 contains 15 residues. Germline V gene lookup returns CDR1 SEHNR and CDR2 FQNEAQ (reference sequence). CDR3 bases: TGTGCCAGCAGCCCACCGGGTTTTATGAACACTGAAGCTTTCTTT. The encoded protein is CASSPPGFMNTEAFF.

V gene TRBV5-5 combines with J gene TRBJ1-2; D unresolved. Per the germline V gene, CDR1 is SGHKS and CDR2 is YYEKEE (reference sequence). The CDR3 runs to 14 residues. Between the trimmed V and J ends, which lost 0 bases and 1 base, there was a span of 7 bases. CDR3 amino acids: CASSLGPDNYGYTF. DNA of the CDR3: TGTGCCAGCAGCTTGGGGCCGGATAACTATGGCTACACCTTC.

Within the sample, this clone is medium-sized (0.01 to 0.1%). CDR3 sequence: CASSWQATGQGRYEQYF. CDR3 sequence (DNA): TGTGCCAGCAGCTGGCAAGCGACGGGACAGGGCAGATACGAGCAGTACTTC. This chain joins TRBV7-6 and TRBJ2-7; 9 nucleotides align to TRBD1. J was trimmed by 4 bases and V by 4 bases; bases with no gene match: 14. The CDR3 covers 17 residues. Germline lookup yields CDR1 SGHVS and CDR2 FNYEAQ.

The chain carries TRBV27 and TRBJ1-3; possibly TRBD1 for D (5 bases). The CDR3 has 15 amino acids. The V gene lost 6 bases and the J gene lost 0 bases, with 12 bases spanning the gap. Germline-derived CDR1 and CDR2 are MNHEY and SMNVEV (reference sequence). The CDR3, as DNA: TGTGCCAGCAGCGCGGGGCAGACCTCTGGAAACACCATATATTTT. This translates into CASSAGQTSGNTIYF.

The chain links TRBV7-2 to TRBJ2-3; no definite D call. Germline assignment: CDR1 SGHTA and CDR2 FQGNSA. The CDR3 runs 15 residues. V lost 3 bases and J lost 4, with 14 bases in between. The CDR3 bases are TGTGCCAGCAGCTTTGTCGCGGCTGAGGCAGATACGCAGTATTTT. Its protein product is CASSFVAAEADTQYF.

The CDR3 here is CASSVAGSADTQYF. CDR3 DNA sequence: TGTGCCAGCAGCGTAGCTGGGTCTGCAGATACGCAGTATTTT. The chain recombines TRBV9 with TRBJ2-3; D is unclear. V was clipped by 0 bases and J by 4 bases, with 9 bases between them. Germline V lookup: CDR1 SGDLS, CDR2 YYNGEE. The CDR3 sequence is 14 residues long.

V is TRBV19 and J is TRBJ2-3; tentatively, D is TRBD2 (5 bases). Germline CDR1 is LNHDA and CDR2 is SQIVND (reference sequence). V lost 3 bases and J lost 1, with 14 bases in between. The length of the CDR3 is 16 residues. The chain's CDR3 is CASSIGFRERTDTQYF. CDR3 bases: TGTGCCAGTAGTATCGGGTTTAGGGAGCGCACAGATACGCAGTATTTT. The variable domain in full, with the rest retrieved from reference TRBV19 and TRBJ2-3, is DGGITQSPKYLFRKEGQNVTLSCEQNLNHDAMYWYRQDPGQGLRLIYYSQIVNDFQKGDIAEGYSVSREKKESFPLTVTSAQKNPTAFYLCASSIGFRERTDTQYFGPGTRLTVL.

This chain joins TRBV7-9 and TRBJ1-2; D gene unclear. Between the trimmed V and J ends, which lost 5 bases and 0 bases, there was a span of 4 bases. In germline, CDR1 is SEHNR, CDR2 FQNEAQ (reference sequence). This CDR3 comprises 12 residues. The CDR3 spells CASSGSNYGYTF. CDR3 nucleotides: TGTGCCAGCAGCGGATCTAACTATGGCTACACCTTC.

This chain connects TRBV30 to TRBJ1-5, with TRBD1 identical over 10 bases. CDR3 length equals 15 residues. CDR1 GTSNPN and CDR2 SVGIG come from the germline V gene (reference sequence). Trimming took 3 bases from V and 5 from J; bases not matched to a gene: 7. This CDR3 reads CAWSQDRGVDQPQHF. For the CDR3, the DNA is TGTGCCTGGAGCCAGGACAGGGGGGTGGATCAGCCCCAGCATTTT.

J is TRBJ2-7 and V is TRBV6-5; tentative D call: TRBD2 (5 bases). V was cut by 6 bases and J by 0 bases, with 9 bases left in between. This CDR3 spans 13 amino acids. From germline, CDR1 is MNHEY and CDR2 SVGAGI. CDR3 sequence: CASRGRGSYEQYF. CDR3 in DNA: TGTGCCAGCAGGGGGAGAGGCTCCTACGAGCAGTACTTC.

The genes are TRBV7-6 and TRBJ2-7; no firm D call. The ends were cut back, 1 base at V and 4 bases at J, with 11 bases in the middle. Germline V gene lookup returns CDR1 SGHVS and CDR2 FNYEAQ. This CDR3 has 14 amino acids. CDR3 protein: CASSLVLGSYEQYF. Here the CDR3 DNA reads TGTGCCAGCAGCTTAGTTTTAGGTTCTTACGAGCAGTACTTC.